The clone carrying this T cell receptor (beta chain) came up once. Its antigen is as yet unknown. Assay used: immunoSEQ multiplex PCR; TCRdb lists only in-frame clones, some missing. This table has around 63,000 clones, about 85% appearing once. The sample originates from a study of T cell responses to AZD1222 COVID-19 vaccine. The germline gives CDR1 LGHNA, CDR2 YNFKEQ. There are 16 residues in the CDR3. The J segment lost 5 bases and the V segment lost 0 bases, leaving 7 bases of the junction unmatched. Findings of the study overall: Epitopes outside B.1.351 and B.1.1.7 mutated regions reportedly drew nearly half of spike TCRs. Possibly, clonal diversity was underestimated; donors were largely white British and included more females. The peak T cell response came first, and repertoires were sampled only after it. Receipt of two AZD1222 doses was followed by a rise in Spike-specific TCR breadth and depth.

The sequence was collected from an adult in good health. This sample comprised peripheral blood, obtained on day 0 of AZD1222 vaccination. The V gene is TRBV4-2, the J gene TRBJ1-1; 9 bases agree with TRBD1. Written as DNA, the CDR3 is TGTGCCAGCAGCCAAGATAGTAACAGGGGGCCGACTGAAGCTTTCTTT. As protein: CASSQDSNRGPTEAFF.